This entry concerns a single TCR beta chain. In germline, CDR1 is SGHDT, CDR2 YYEEEE. The CDR3 loop spans 15 amino acids. V was pared by 2 bases and J by 1 base, with 4 bases of the junction left unmatched. The sample belongs to a study of neoadjuvant anti-PD-1 for oral cavity cancer. The table came from immunoSEQ multiplex PCR; TCRdb's copy has only in-frame clones and leaves some out. This table has about 14,000 clones, roughly 70% appearing once. Time point here: after neoadjuvant nivolumab, at surgical resection. Analysis of PBMCs was direct, with no culture step. The specimen comprised PBMCs, sampled after nivolumab (anti-PD-1) treatment. The source of this sequence is a person aged 40 to 85 with oral cavity squamous cell carcinoma. The J gene is TRBJ2-3, the V gene TRBV5-6, with 7 bases that match TRBD1. In DNA, the CDR3 is TGTGCCAGCAGCTTAAGACAGGGAGGCACAGATACGCAGTATTTT. Its translation is CASSLRQGGTDTQYF.